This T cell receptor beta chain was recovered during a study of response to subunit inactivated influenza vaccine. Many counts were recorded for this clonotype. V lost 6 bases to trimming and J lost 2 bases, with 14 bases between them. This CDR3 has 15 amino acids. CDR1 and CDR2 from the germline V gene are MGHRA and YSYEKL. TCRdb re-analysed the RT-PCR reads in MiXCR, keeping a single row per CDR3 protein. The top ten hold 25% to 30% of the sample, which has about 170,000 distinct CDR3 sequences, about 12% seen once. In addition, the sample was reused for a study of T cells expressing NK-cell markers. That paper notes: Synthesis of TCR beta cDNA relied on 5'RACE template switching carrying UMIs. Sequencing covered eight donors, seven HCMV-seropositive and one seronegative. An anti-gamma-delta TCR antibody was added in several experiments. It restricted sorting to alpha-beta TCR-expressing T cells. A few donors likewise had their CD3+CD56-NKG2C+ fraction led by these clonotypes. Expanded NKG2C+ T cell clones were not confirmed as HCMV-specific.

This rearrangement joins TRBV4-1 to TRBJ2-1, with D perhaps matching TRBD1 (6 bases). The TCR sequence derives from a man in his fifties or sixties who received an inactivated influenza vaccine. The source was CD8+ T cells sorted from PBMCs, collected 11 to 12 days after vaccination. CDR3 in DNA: TGCGCCAGCAGTCCCGACAGGACACCCTACAATGAGCAGTTCTTC. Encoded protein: CASSPDRTPYNEQFF.